This passage covers 19 T cell receptor beta chains from one sample sequenced in a study of CD8+ T cells in alopecia areata. The sequencing template was cDNA reverse transcribed from extracted RNA. Produced via immunoSEQ multiplex PCR; TCRdb's table is partial and in-frame only. Of approximately 180,000 clones listed, less than 80% are singletons. The input for sequencing was CD8+ T cells sorted from blood, taken at week 0. These receptors were obtained from a human donor with alopecia areata.

The rearrangement uses TRBV30 and TRBJ2-7; D is possibly TRBD2 (7 bases). CDR3 length: 14 amino acids. V lost 5 bases to trimming and J lost 2 bases, with 16 bases between them. The germline gives CDR1 GTSNPN, CDR2 SVGIG (reference sequence). CDR3 in amino acids: CAWGMRGPAYEQYF. CDR3 bases: TGTGCCTGGGGTATGCGGGGGCCCGCCTACGAGCAGTACTTC.

The chain links TRBV5-1 to TRBJ2-1; D call uncertain. Looked up from germline, CDR1 is SGHRS and CDR2 is YFSETQ. V lost 0 bases and J 0 bases, leaving 7 bases between the germline ends. This CDR3 comprises 15 residues. In DNA form, the CDR3 reads TGCGCCAGCAGCTTGGGCGGAAGCTCCTACAATGAGCAGTTCTTC. It yields the protein CASSLGGSSYNEQFF.

The chain joins TRBV5-6 to TRBJ2-2; the D gene could be TRBD1 or TRBD2 (5 bases each). The CDR3 is made up of 15 amino acids. Germline loops: CDR1 SGHDT, CDR2 YYEEEE. Trimming left V 1 base short and J 7 bases short, with 14 bases between. The CDR3 loop is CASSLPWDVVGELFF. CDR3 nucleotides: TGTGCCAGCAGCTTGCCCTGGGACGTCGTCGGGGAGCTGTTTTTT.

The chain carries TRBV5-6 and TRBJ2-7; TRBD2 might be the D (5 bases). The CDR3 runs 13 residues. Germline CDR1 SGHDT, CDR2 YYEEEE. V shed 6 bases and J shed 4 bases, with 14 bases lying between them. CDR3 in DNA: TGTGCCAGCAAAAACCCCCGGGGATACGAGCAGTACTTC. This sequence encodes CASKNPRGYEQYF.

This clone has more than one count but fewer than ten. Here the CDR3 DNA reads TGTGCCACCAGCCTAGACAGGGGGCGTGATCAGCCCCAGCATTTT. This translates into CATSLDRGRDQPQHF. This sequence joins TRBV15 and TRBJ1-5; 10 bases are a match to TRBD1. Germline V gene lookup returns CDR1 LNHNV and CDR2 YYDKDF (reference sequence). The CDR3 is made up of 15 amino acids. V shed 5 bases and J 5 bases; nucleotides not matched to a gene: 6.

This chain connects TRBV13 to TRBJ2-4; 8 bases align to TRBD1. The germline V gene encodes CDR1 PRHDT and CDR2 FYEKMQ (reference sequence). The V gene end was trimmed by 3 bases and the J gene end by 4 bases; junction bases not matched to a gene: 2. CDR3 size: 14 residues. The CDR3 protein is CASSLDREKNIQYF. CDR3 nucleotides: TGTGCCAGCAGCTTGGACAGGGAAAAAAACATTCAGTACTTC. Full variable domain (missing parts from reference TRBV13 and TRBJ2-4): AAGVIQSPRHLIKEKRETATLKCYPIPRHDTVYWYQQGPGQDPQFLISFYEKMQSDKGSIPDRFSAQQFSDYHSELNMSSLELGDSALYFCASSLDREKNIQYFGAGTRLSVL.

A remark on this clone: Distinct nucleotide sequences in the sample also encode this CDR3. The chain combines TRBV29-1 with TRBJ1-5, with no clear D. There are 13 residues in the CDR3. Germline lookup yields CDR1 SQVTM and CDR2 ANQGSEA. Between the trimmed V and J ends, which lost 6 bases and 0 bases, there was a span of 9 bases. The CDR3 DNA sequence: TGCAGCGTCAGGACGGATAGCAATCAGCCCCAGCATTTT. It yields the protein CSVRTDSNQPQHF.

About this clone: Different DNA sequences within this sample yield the same CDR3. The rearrangement joins TRBV2 to TRBJ1-5; TRBD1 matches 9 bases. Germline-derived CDR1 and CDR2 are SNHLY and FYNNEI. The J segment lost 4 bases and the V segment lost 6 bases, leaving 4 bases of the junction unmatched. This CDR3 spans 14 amino acids. The DNA for the CDR3 is TGTGCCAGCAGACGGACAGGGGATAATCAGCCCCAGCATTTT. Encoded protein: CASRRTGDNQPQHF. Together with reference TRBV2 and TRBJ1-5, the CDR3 gives the full variable domain: EPEVTQTPSHQVTQMGQEVILRCVPISNHLYFYWYRQILGQKVEFLVSFYNNEISEKSEIFDDQFSVERPDGSNFTLKIRSTKLEDSAMYFCASRRTGDNQPQHFGDGTRLSIL.

In its sample, this clone was seen a few times. The chain combines TRBV5-1 with TRBJ2-1; D is unresolved. V lost 0 bases to trimming and J lost 5 bases, with 9 bases between them. Germline lookup yields CDR1 SGHRS and CDR2 YFSETQ. The length of the CDR3 is 14 residues. The CDR3 here is CASSLATFNNEQFF. In DNA, the CDR3 is TGCGCCAGCAGCTTGGCTACCTTCAACAATGAGCAGTTCTTC.

This chain connects TRBV7-9 to TRBJ2-3; D possibly matches TRBD1 or TRBD2 (6 bases each). V dropped 9 bases and J dropped 3 bases, with 16 bases sitting between them. The CDR3 extends over 14 amino acids. Germline V gives CDR1 SEHNR, CDR2 FQNEAQ (reference sequence). The CDR3 loop is CASGLGGRTDTQYF. CDR3 DNA: TGTGCCAGTGGGCTGGGGGGCAGGACAGATACGCAGTATTTT.

This clone was recorded a few times. The CDR3 loop reads CASSPGDTGELFF. DNA of the CDR3: TGTGCCAGCAGCCCCGGTGACACCGGGGAGCTGTTTTTT. This chain uses TRBV13 with TRBJ2-2; D not resolved. V gave up 5 bases and J gave up 3 bases, with 7 bases separating them. Germline CDR1 is PRHDT and CDR2 is FYEKMQ (reference sequence). The CDR3 covers 13 residues.

The rearrangement uses TRBV15 and TRBJ2-7; 7 bases line up with TRBD1. V was pared by 6 bases and J by 7 bases, with 3 bases of the junction left unmatched. The length of the CDR3 is 11 residues. CDR1 and CDR2 (germline): LNHNV, YYDKDF (reference sequence). The CDR3 loop reads CATSADREQYF. The CDR3, as DNA: TGTGCCACCAGTGCGGACAGGGAGCAGTACTTC.

The chain employs TRBV9 and TRBJ2-7; D may match TRBD1 or TRBD2 (5 bases each). Per germline, CDR1 SGDLS and CDR2 YYNGEE. V lost 4 bases and J lost 2, with 10 bases in between. The CDR3 totals 13 residues. The CDR3 here is CASSRDHPYEQYF. CDR3 nucleotides: TGTGCCAGCAGCCGGGACCACCCCTACGAGCAGTACTTC.

With respect to this clone: Relative to the germline gene, one junction end is altered; a read error may explain this. J is TRBJ2-7 and V is TRBV5-6; D is possibly TRBD2 (6 bases). Germline V gene data show CDR1 as SGHDT and CDR2 as YYEEEE. The CDR3 is made up of 11 amino acids. CDR3 DNA: TGTGCCAGCAGCTCGGTTCTTCAGCGGGACTTC. The encoded protein is CASSSVLQRDF.

The V and J genes are TRBV13 and TRBJ2-7; 13 positions match TRBD2. Per germline, CDR1 PRHDT and CDR2 FYEKMQ (reference sequence). J lost 2 bases, V lost 5 bases, and 6 bases had no gene match. The CDR3 has 16 amino acids. CDR3 loop: CASSPPGLAGPYEQYF. In nucleotides, the CDR3 is TGTGCCAGCAGCCCCCCGGGACTAGCGGGGCCCTACGAGCAGTACTTC.

This clone appeared a single time. This chain links TRBV29-1 with TRBJ2-3; a weak D match, TRBD2 (6 bases). The CDR3 is 10 amino acids. Trimming stripped 6 bases from V and 9 bases from J, with 10 bases between. The V gene's germline CDR1 is SQVTM and CDR2 ANQGSEA. The CDR3 spells CSVPGGTQYF. DNA for the CDR3: TGCAGCGTCCCTGGGGGGACGCAGTATTTT.

The chain uses TRBV9 and TRBJ2-1; D gene ambiguous. The CDR3 loop spans 11 amino acids. Germline loops: CDR1 SGDLS, CDR2 YYNGEE. Trimming pared 3 bases from V and 5 bases from J, leaving 3 bases between. CDR3 DNA sequence: TGTGCCAGCAGCGAACACAATGAGCAGTTCTTC. This translates into CASSEHNEQFF.

V gene TRBV20-1 combines with J gene TRBJ2-7, with a tentative D call TRBD2 (6 bases). Trimming shortened V by 6 bases and J by 4 bases, and 10 bases separated the two germline ends. The CDR3 has 11 residues. Germline CDR1 is DFQATT and CDR2 is SNEGSKA (reference sequence). The CDR3 DNA reads TGCAGTGCCGTGGAGGGTTACGAGCAGTACTTC. Translation: CSAVEGYEQYF.

This rearrangement joins TRBV6-4 to TRBJ1-2; the D is unclear. V was shortened by 0 bases and J by 7 bases, with 15 bases between the two germline ends. CDR1 and CDR2 from the germline V gene are MRHNA and SNTAGT. The CDR3 length is 15 residues. The chain's CDR3 is CASSDSLGSLGGYTF. The CDR3 DNA is TGTGCCAGCAGTGACTCTTTAGGCTCGTTAGGTGGCTACACCTTC.